The 24 T cell receptor beta chains given below trace back to one sample, sequenced in a study of cytomegalovirus exposure and HLA in healthy donors. Only in-frame clones appear in the TCRdb table, and some are missing; sequencing was by immunoSEQ multiplex PCR. The sample consists of under 400,000 clones, around 90% of them appearing once. Sequenced sample: PBMCs. These receptors were obtained from a man aged 25-45 years in good health and CMV-seronegative.

This clone was counted only a few times. The V call is TRBV10-1, the J call TRBJ1-2; no reliable D call. The CDR3 covers 13 residues. Germline V gene sequence: CDR1 WNHNN, CDR2 SYGVQD (reference sequence). The V end lost 2 bases, the J end lost 6 bases, and 10 bases lay between the germline ends. CDR3 residues: CASSELRSHGYTF. CDR3 DNA: TGCGCCAGCAGTGAGCTCAGGTCTCATGGCTACACCTTC.

The rearrangement uses TRBV15 and TRBJ1-4; TRBD1 matches 8 bases. This CDR3 has 17 residues. From germline, CDR1 is LNHNV and CDR2 YYDKDF (reference sequence). The junction had 10 bases not matched to a gene; V was cut back by 4 bases and J by 3 bases. The CDR3 bases are TGTGCCACCAGCAATAGACAGGGGAGAATAGCTAATGAAAAACTGTTTTTT. This encodes CATSNRQGRIANEKLFF. Using reference TRBV15 and TRBJ1-4 for the parts outside the CDR3, the full variable domain is DAMVIQNPRYQVTQFGKPVTLSCSQTLNHNVMYWYQQKSSQAPKLLFHYYDKDFNNEADTPDNFQSRRPNTSFCFLDIRSPGLGDTAMYLCATSNRQGRIANEKLFFGSGTQLSVL.

The chain combines TRBV30 with TRBJ2-6, with TRBD1 matching 11 bases. Trimming at V came to 6 bases and at J to 3 bases, leaving 4 bases not matched to a gene. Germline CDR1 is GTSNPN and CDR2 is SVGIG (reference sequence). The CDR3 length is 15 residues. CDR3 DNA sequence: TGTGCCTGTGGGGACAGGGGGTTTGGGGCCAACGTCCTGACTTTC. Protein product: CACGDRGFGANVLTF.

The chain couples TRBV6-1 to TRBJ2-1; 10 bases are a match to TRBD1. V was pared by 2 bases and J by 8 bases, with 6 bases of the junction left unmatched. The CDR3 contains 15 residues. In germline, CDR1 is MNHNS, CDR2 SASEGT. The CDR3 region is CASSERDRGADEQFF. In DNA, the CDR3 is TGTGCCAGCAGTGAAAGGGACAGGGGTGCCGATGAGCAGTTCTTC.

This chain connects TRBV6-5 to TRBJ1-2; D uncertain. CDR1 MNHEY and CDR2 SVGAGI come from the germline V gene. This CDR3 spans 15 amino acids. V was shortened by 5 bases and J by 5 bases, with 18 bases between the two germline ends. The CDR3 spells CASSRKLTSQYGYTF. The CDR3 DNA reads TGTGCCAGCAGTCGAAAATTGACAAGCCAATATGGCTACACCTTC.

This clone has just a few counts. The chain uses TRBV10-2 and TRBJ2-7; TRBD1 agrees at 7 bases. The CDR3 length is 14 residues. Germline V CDR1 and CDR2: WSHSY, SAAADI. With V trimmed by 6 bases and J by 5 bases, 10 bases remained unmatched. CDR3 coding DNA: TGCGCCAGCAGACAGGGGCTTGACATCCACGAGCAGTACTTC. Its translation is CASRQGLDIHEQYF.

The chain joins TRBV14 to TRBJ2-7, with D perhaps TRBD2 (6 bases). The CDR3 loop spans 15 amino acids. CDR1 is SGHDN, CDR2 FVKESK, per germline. The V gene lost 1 base and the J gene lost 0 bases, with 10 bases spanning the gap. The CDR3 reads CASSQVGGASYEQYF. The CDR3 nucleotides are TGTGCCAGCAGCCAAGTAGGAGGGGCCTCCTACGAGCAGTACTTC. Based on the CDR3 plus reference TRBV14 and TRBJ2-7, the full variable domain is EAGVTQFPSHSVIEKGQTVTLRCDPISGHDNLYWYRRVMGKEIKFLLHFVKESKQDESGMPNNRFLAERTGGTYSTLKVQPAELEDSGVYFCASSQVGGASYEQYFGPGTRLTVT.

The gene calls are TRBV27 and TRBJ2-7; the match to TRBD2 covers 10 bases. The CDR3 extends over 15 amino acids. Germline V gives CDR1 MNHEY, CDR2 SMNVEV (reference sequence). The ends lost 0 bases at V and 6 bases at J; junction bases unmatched: 5. The CDR3 sequence is CASSLSSGGPREQYF. DNA of the CDR3: TGTGCCAGCAGTTTATCTAGCGGGGGGCCGCGCGAGCAGTACTTC.

The table lists this clone with a count of one. Here the CDR3 DNA reads TGTGCCAGCAGCCGGGGCACTGAAGCTTTCTTT. This sequence encodes CASSRGTEAFF. V usage is TRBV6-6 and J usage is TRBJ1-1, with no clear D. Trimming left V 6 bases short and J 4 bases short, with 6 bases between. The germline V gene encodes CDR1 MNHNY and CDR2 SVGAGI (reference sequence). This CDR3 is 11 amino acids long.

This clone was detected a few times. The CDR3 nucleotides read TGTGCCAGCAGTTCTTACCGGGACAGGGGTTACGAGCAGTACTTC. Translation gives CASSSYRDRGYEQYF. V usage is TRBV27 and J usage is TRBJ2-7; TRBD1 agrees at 10 bases. The CDR3 runs to 15 residues. Germline CDR1 reads MNHEY; CDR2 reads SMNVEV (reference sequence). Unmatched junction bases numbered 7, after V lost 4 bases and J lost 4 bases.

This chain connects TRBV4-2 to TRBJ2-1, with 9 bases lining up with TRBD2. CDR1 LGHNA and CDR2 YNFKEQ come from the germline V gene. V lost 4 bases and J lost 8; bases outside the gene matches: 15. The CDR3 has 17 amino acids. CDR3 protein: CASSPRSSSGGRDEQFF. The CDR3 bases are TGTGCCAGCAGCCCACGTAGTTCGAGCGGGGGGAGGGATGAGCAGTTCTTC.

The chain couples TRBV29-1 to TRBJ2-3, with TRBD2 matching over 9 bases. Germline-derived CDR1 and CDR2 are SQVTM and ANQGSEA. This CDR3 spans 15 amino acids. V shed 2 bases, J shed 1 base, and the junction held 4 bases outside the gene matches. The DNA for the CDR3 is TGCAGCGTTGAATTGCGGGGGGGGCGCACAGATACGCAGTATTTT. Its protein product is CSVELRGGRTDTQYF.

This clone has just one count. The rearrangement uses TRBV11-2 and TRBJ1-1; no clear D gene. Germline lookup yields CDR1 SGHAT and CDR2 FQNNGV. CDR3 length: 15 amino acids. The germline V and J ends were trimmed by 5 bases and 0 bases, with 13 bases remaining between them. The CDR3 reads CASSPFPGMNTEAFF. In nucleotides, the CDR3 is TGTGCCAGCAGCCCTTTTCCGGGAATGAACACTGAAGCTTTCTTT.

The chain recombines TRBV5-1 with TRBJ2-4; D is uncertain. The V gene lost 4 bases and the J gene lost 0 bases, with 17 bases spanning the gap. The length of the CDR3 is 17 residues. The germline CDR1 and CDR2 sequences are SGHRS and YFSETQ. CDR3 protein: CASSPPHLTPAKNIQYF. The CDR3 region has the DNA TGCGCCAGCAGCCCGCCCCATTTGACACCAGCCAAAAACATTCAGTACTTC.

This sequence joins TRBV27 and TRBJ1-4; D possibly corresponds to TRBD1 (6 bases). The germline V gene has CDR1 MNHEY and CDR2 SMNVEV (reference sequence). The CDR3 contains 14 residues. The V gene lost 6 bases and the J gene lost 7 bases, with 15 bases spanning the gap. The CDR3 sequence is CASSQRGGGEKLFF. The CDR3 DNA reads TGTGCCAGCAGCCAAAGGGGGGGAGGTGAAAAACTGTTTTTT.

This chain connects TRBV11-2 to TRBJ2-1, with TRBD2 matching over 9 bases. This CDR3 region has 16 residues. The germline V gene encodes CDR1 SGHAT and CDR2 FQNNGV. J gave up 5 bases and V 0 bases, and 5 bases lay outside the gene matches. CDR3 loop: CASSLDLTSGNNEQFF. CDR3 sequence (DNA): TGTGCCAGCAGCTTAGATCTGACTAGCGGTAACAATGAGCAGTTCTTC.

About this clone itself: One end of the junction fails to match germline, which may point to a read error. V gene TRBV18 combines with J gene TRBJ2-6; 9 bases fit TRBD1. This CDR3 is built from 17 residues. Germline-derived CDR1 and CDR2 are KGHSH and LQKENI. CDR3 protein: CASSPQGARSGANVLTF. The CDR3 bases are TGTGCCAGCTCGCCACAGGGGGCGAGGTCTGGGGCCAACGTCCTGACTTTC.

A note on this clone: One end of the junction fails to match germline, which may point to a read error. This chain connects TRBV6-6 to TRBJ1-5; D not certain. CDR3 length: 8 residues. Germline CDR1 reads MNHNY; CDR2 reads SVGAGI (reference sequence). The CDR3 bases are TGTGCCAGCAGAGAGGGTAATTTT. Amino acids: CASREGNF.

The chain has TRBV7-2 and TRBJ1-1, with TRBD1 as a possible D gene (5 bases). V shed 3 bases and J shed 0 bases, with 8 bases lying between them. This CDR3 comprises 14 residues. Germline values: CDR1 SGHTA, CDR2 FQGNSA. The DNA for the CDR3 is TGTGCCAGCAGCTTCGGGGGGTTGAACACTGAAGCTTTCTTT. This sequence encodes CASSFGGLNTEAFF.

This clone was counted between two and nine times. The V and J genes are TRBV4-2 and TRBJ1-1; 7 bases match TRBD1. The ends lost 3 bases at V and 3 bases at J; junction bases unmatched: 4. This CDR3 spans 14 amino acids. Germline V CDR1 and CDR2: LGHNA, YNFKEQ. CDR3 sequence (DNA): TGTGCCAGCAGCCACAGACAGGGAGACACTGAAGCTTTCTTT. As protein: CASSHRQGDTEAFF.

A few counts support this clone. V gene TRBV6-4 combines with J gene TRBJ2-2; D might be TRBD2 (6 bases). The CDR3 totals 15 residues. Germline assignment: CDR1 MRHNA and CDR2 SNTAGT. V was pared by 4 bases and J by 5 bases, with 14 bases between. CDR3 protein: CASSVSGEYTGELFF. The CDR3 region has the DNA TGTGCCAGCAGTGTTTCGGGGGAATATACCGGGGAGCTGTTTTTT.

This clone came up a few times. The chain recombines TRBV6-5 with TRBJ1-2; 8 positions agree with TRBD1. V lost 6 bases to trimming and J lost 8 bases; unmatched junction nucleotides: 14. CDR1 is MNHEY, CDR2 SVGAGI, per germline. The CDR3 has 15 amino acids. This CDR3 reads CASRPTGGPMEGYTF. The CDR3 DNA follows: TGTGCCAGCAGGCCAACAGGGGGGCCGATGGAGGGCTACACCTTC.

This rearrangement joins TRBV30 to TRBJ2-7, with a tentative D call TRBD2 (5 bases). The germline V and J ends were trimmed by 0 bases and 6 bases, with 12 bases remaining between them. The CDR3 consists of 13 residues. The germline gives CDR1 GTSNPN, CDR2 SVGIG (reference sequence). The CDR3 sequence is CAWSVVGALEQYF. The CDR3 DNA sequence: TGTGCCTGGAGTGTAGTGGGAGCCCTCGAGCAGTACTTC. The complete variable domain, with remaining parts taken from reference TRBV30 and TRBJ2-7, reads SQTIHQWPATLVQPVGSPLSLECTVEGTSNPNLYWYRQAAGRGLQLLFYSVGIGQISSEVPQNLSASRPQDRQFILSSKKLLLSDSGFYLCAWSVVGALEQYFGPGTRLTVT.

The V and J genes are TRBV7-6 and TRBJ2-7; TRBD1 matches 9 bases. Losses at the gene ends were 3 bases for V and 2 bases for J; bases not matched to a gene: 8. The CDR3 covers 16 residues. Germline assignment: CDR1 SGHVS and CDR2 FNYEAQ. As DNA, the CDR3 is TGTGCCAGCAGCTTGGGTCTGGGACAGGGCACCTACGAGCAGTACTTC. Translation gives CASSLGLGQGTYEQYF.